This record looks at one T cell receptor (beta chain) sequence and its context. V lost 3 bases to trimming and J lost 4 bases, with 25 bases between them. The CDR3 sequence is 18 residues long. These data originate in a study of technical replicates of blood from a handful of donors. Sequencing used immunoSEQ multiplex PCR; TCRdb keeps in-frame clones, though not all of them. This sample has about 91,000 clones; about 90% occur once, and the top ten carry roughly 0.25%. This clonotype was sampled from a human donor in good health. Sequenced material: T cells isolated from PBMCs. This rearrangement joins TRBV23-1 to TRBJ2-7; tentative D call: TRBD1 (7 bases). TRBV23-1 is an ORF for which the function is uncertain. In DNA form, the CDR3 reads TGCGCCAGCAGTCACCCTCGGGGGTGGACAGGAAAATTGTACGAGCAGTACTTC. Protein sequence: CASSHPRGWTGKLYEQYF.